Following are 18 T cell receptor beta chains from one sample sequenced in a study of T cells in localized non-small cell lung cancer. The repertoire was sequenced with immunoSEQ multiplex PCR; TCRdb's copy has only in-frame clones and lacks some. Altogether around 140,000 clones are present, about 90% being singletons, with the ten largest covering over 1.5%. The specimen was peripheral blood, collected before any cancer treatment. Receptors were obtained from a female donor at least 60 years old with stage I lung adenocarcinoma.

The V call is TRBV9, the J call TRBJ2-1; 9 bases align to TRBD1. This CDR3 spans 15 amino acids. With 2 bases clipped from V and 9 bases from J, the junction kept 9 bases outside the gene matches. In germline, CDR1 is SGDLS, CDR2 YYNGEE. Here the CDR3 reads CASSVRDRENSEQFF. CDR3 coding DNA: TGTGCCAGCAGCGTTCGGGACAGGGAAAATTCTGAGCAGTTCTTC.

V is TRBV28 and J is TRBJ1-1; 11 positions match TRBD1. The length of the CDR3 is 16 residues. Germline CDR1 is MDHEN and CDR2 is SYDVKM. The trim removed 6 bases at V and 0 bases at J, leaving 6 bases unmatched. CDR3 residues: CASRGQGGLMNTEAFF. For the CDR3, the DNA is TGTGCCAGCAGGGGACAGGGGGGATTAATGAACACTGAAGCTTTCTTT. The full variable domain, rest sourced from reference TRBV28 and TRBJ1-1, is DVKVTQSSRYLVKRTGEKVFLECVQDMDHENMFWYRQDPGLGLRLIYFSYDVKMKEKGDIPEGYSVSREKKERFSLILESASTNQTSMYLCASRGQGGLMNTEAFFGQGTRLTVV.

The V call is TRBV30, the J call TRBJ2-3, with a possible D match to TRBD1 (6 bases). Looked up from germline, CDR1 is GTSNPN and CDR2 is SVGIG (reference sequence). V lost 4 bases, J lost 4 bases, and 15 bases lay in between. The CDR3 has 14 residues. CDR3 amino acids: CAWNTGRGSDTQYF. CDR3 coding DNA: TGTGCCTGGAATACAGGGCGAGGATCAGATACGCAGTATTTT.

The genes are TRBV19 and TRBJ2-5; TRBD2 is a possible D gene (6 bases). The CDR3 consists of 15 residues. The germline gives CDR1 LNHDA, CDR2 SQIVND (reference sequence). Trimming removed 11 bases at V and 4 bases at J, with 23 bases between. CDR3: CASKGIRLGGETQYF. CDR3 sequence (DNA): TGTGCCTCAAAGGGAATTAGGCTCGGGGGAGAGACCCAGTACTTC.

The chain combines TRBV5-4 with TRBJ2-5, with 7 bases matching TRBD2. CDR1 is SGHNT and CDR2 is YYREEE in the germline V gene (reference sequence). CDR3 size: 15 residues. After removal of 3 bases from V and 1 base from J, the junction contained 6 bases not matched to a gene. The CDR3 reads CASSSRAGTQETQYF. As DNA, the CDR3 is TGTGCCAGCAGCTCCCGAGCGGGAACCCAAGAGACCCAGTACTTC.

The chain combines TRBV19 with TRBJ2-3; TRBD2 might be the D (6 bases). This CDR3 has 12 amino acids. V was trimmed by 5 bases and J by 10 bases, leaving 13 bases between them. Germline loops: CDR1 LNHDA, CDR2 SQIVND (reference sequence). The CDR3 DNA reads TGTGCCAGTAGTGCCGCGGGGAGATCGCAGTATTTT. Residues: CASSAAGRSQYF. The full variable domain, rest sourced from reference TRBV19 and TRBJ2-3, is DGGITQSPKYLFRKEGQNVTLSCEQNLNHDAMYWYRQDPGQGLRLIYYSQIVNDFQKGDIAEGYSVSREKKESFPLTVTSAQKNPTAFYLCASSAAGRSQYFGPGTRLTVL.

The chain combines TRBV2 with TRBJ2-3, with TRBD1 identical over 8 bases. In germline, CDR1 is SNHLY, CDR2 FYNNEI. This CDR3 contains 14 residues. J lost 3 bases, V lost 1 base, and 0 bases had no gene match. CDR3 coding DNA: TGTGCCAGCAGTGAAGACAGGGGGACAGATACGCAGTATTTT. It codes for CASSEDRGTDTQYF.

This clone was observed a few times. The gene calls are TRBV2 and TRBJ1-1; the D is unclear. The CDR3 has 14 residues. Germline CDR1 and CDR2: SNHLY and FYNNEI. V lost 6 bases to trimming and J lost 2 bases, with 13 bases between them. Written as DNA, the CDR3 is TGTGCCAGCAGGTTGGGGTCGGGAAACACTGAAGCTTTCTTT. It codes for CASRLGSGNTEAFF. Complete variable domain (other parts from reference TRBV2 and TRBJ1-1): EPEVTQTPSHQVTQMGQEVILRCVPISNHLYFYWYRQILGQKVEFLVSFYNNEISEKSEIFDDQFSVERPDGSNFTLKIRSTKLEDSAMYFCASRLGSGNTEAFFGQGTRLTVV.

V is TRBV11-3 and J is TRBJ2-7, with 10 positions matching TRBD2. CDR1 and CDR2 (germline): SGHNT, YENEEA. V shed 3 bases and J 7 bases; nucleotides not matched to a gene: 3. This CDR3 spans 13 amino acids. In DNA form, the CDR3 reads TGTGCCAGCAGCTTCCTAGCGGGAGCGGAGCAGTACTTC. Protein sequence: CASSFLAGAEQYF.

The chain is built from TRBV29-1 and TRBJ1-2; D gene ambiguous. Germline assignment: CDR1 SQVTM and CDR2 ANQGSEA. V lost 3 bases to trimming and J lost 5 bases, with 4 bases between them. The CDR3 sequence is 10 residues long. Here the CDR3 reads CSVEEYGYTF. The CDR3 DNA is TGCAGCGTTGAGGAATATGGCTACACCTTC.

This chain joins TRBV11-3 and TRBJ2-1; D may be TRBD2 (6 bases). CDR3 length equals 13 residues. Trimming took off 0 bases at V and 7 bases at J, with 7 bases between the two ends. Germline CDR1 SGHNT, CDR2 YENEEA. The chain's CDR3 is CASSLESGNEQFF. The CDR3 DNA reads TGTGCCAGCAGCTTAGAGAGCGGGAATGAGCAGTTCTTC.

A remark on this clone: The sample contains more than one DNA sequence encoding this CDR3. The chain combines TRBV28 with TRBJ1-2; D gene unclear. V lost 11 bases and J 7 bases, leaving 5 bases between the germline ends. CDR3 length: 8 residues. Per the germline V gene, CDR1 is MDHEN and CDR2 is SYDVKM. CDR3 region: CASGGYTF. The DNA of the CDR3 is TGTGCCTCGGGTGGCTACACCTTC.

This sequence joins TRBV9 and TRBJ2-6; the D gene is possibly TRBD1 (5 bases). The CDR3 is made up of 16 amino acids. Trimming cost V 4 bases and J 2 bases, with 13 bases left between them. Germline values: CDR1 SGDLS, CDR2 YYNGEE. In nucleotides, the CDR3 is TGTGCCAGCAGCCCCCACACAGGAACTGGGGCCAACGTCCTGACTTTC. This sequence encodes CASSPHTGTGANVLTF.

The chain uses TRBV7-2 and TRBJ2-3; D might be TRBD1 (6 bases). The CDR3 is 13 residues long. V lost 2 bases and J lost 14, with 17 bases in between. Per the germline V gene, CDR1 is SGHTA and CDR2 is FQGNSA. CDR3: CASSLNPGVRGYF. The CDR3 DNA sequence: TGTGCCAGCAGCTTAAATCCAGGGGTCCGCGGGTATTTT.

This chain uses TRBV5-8 with TRBJ2-1, with D perhaps assigned TRBD1 or TRBD2 (5 bases each). Trimming pared 2 bases from V and 4 bases from J, leaving 13 bases between. Germline CDR1 reads SGHTS; CDR2 reads YDEGEE. CDR3 size: 15 residues. CDR3 loop: CASSLIATDYNEQFF. CDR3 coding DNA: TGTGCCAGCAGCTTAATAGCGACAGATTACAATGAGCAGTTCTTC.

The rearrangement links TRBV15 to TRBJ2-1; 12 bases are shared with TRBD2. There are 16 residues in the CDR3. Per the germline V gene, CDR1 is LNHNV and CDR2 is YYDKDF (reference sequence). V trimming: 0 bases; J trimming: 9 bases; junction bases outside the gene matches: 6. The CDR3 reads CATSRDSSGRVGEQFF. Written as DNA, the CDR3 is TGTGCCACCAGCAGAGATTCTAGCGGGAGGGTGGGTGAGCAGTTCTTC.

The rearrangement joins TRBV7-8 to TRBJ2-1; the D call may be TRBD1 or TRBD2 (6 bases each). The CDR3 covers 15 residues. Germline lookup yields CDR1 SGHVS and CDR2 FQNEAQ. The germline V and J ends were trimmed by 0 bases and 6 bases, with 12 bases remaining between them. The CDR3: CASSLAGGQFNEQFF. CDR3 in DNA: TGTGCCAGCAGCTTAGCGGGGGGACAATTCAATGAGCAGTTCTTC.

The rearrangement links TRBV10-3 to TRBJ2-7; D is unclear. The CDR3 covers 18 residues. V lost 5 bases and J lost 0, with 23 bases in between. Germline loops: CDR1 ENHRY, CDR2 SYGVKD. CDR3 sequence reads: CAISSNIGFGLPSYEQYF. The CDR3, as DNA: TGTGCCATCAGTAGTAATATAGGGTTTGGTCTGCCCTCCTACGAGCAGTACTTC.